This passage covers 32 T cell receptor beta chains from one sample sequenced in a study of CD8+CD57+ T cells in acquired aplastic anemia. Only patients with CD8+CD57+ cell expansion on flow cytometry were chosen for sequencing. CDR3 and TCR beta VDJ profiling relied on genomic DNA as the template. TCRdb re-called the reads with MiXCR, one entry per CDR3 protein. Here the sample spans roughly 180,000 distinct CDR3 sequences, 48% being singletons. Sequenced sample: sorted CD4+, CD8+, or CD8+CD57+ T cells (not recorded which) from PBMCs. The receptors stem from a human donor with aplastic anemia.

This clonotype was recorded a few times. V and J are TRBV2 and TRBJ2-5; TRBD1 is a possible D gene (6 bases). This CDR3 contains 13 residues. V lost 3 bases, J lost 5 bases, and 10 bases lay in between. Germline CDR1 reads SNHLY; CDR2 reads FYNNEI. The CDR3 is CASSDRGRETQYF. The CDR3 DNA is TGTGCCAGCAGTGACAGGGGCCGGGAGACCCAGTACTTC.

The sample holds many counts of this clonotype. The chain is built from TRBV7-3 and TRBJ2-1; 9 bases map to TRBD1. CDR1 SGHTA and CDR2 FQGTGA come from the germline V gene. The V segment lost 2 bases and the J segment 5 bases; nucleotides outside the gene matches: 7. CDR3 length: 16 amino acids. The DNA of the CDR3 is TGTGCCAGCAGCTTAGCGGGGACAGGGATTAACAATGAGCAGTTCTTC. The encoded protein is CASSLAGTGINNEQFF.

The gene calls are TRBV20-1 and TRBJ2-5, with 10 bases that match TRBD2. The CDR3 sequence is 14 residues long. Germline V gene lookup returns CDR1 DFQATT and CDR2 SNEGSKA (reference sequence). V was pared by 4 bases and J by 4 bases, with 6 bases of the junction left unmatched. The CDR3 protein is CSAMERGGPETQYF. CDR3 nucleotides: TGCAGTGCTATGGAGCGGGGGGGCCCAGAGACCCAGTACTTC.

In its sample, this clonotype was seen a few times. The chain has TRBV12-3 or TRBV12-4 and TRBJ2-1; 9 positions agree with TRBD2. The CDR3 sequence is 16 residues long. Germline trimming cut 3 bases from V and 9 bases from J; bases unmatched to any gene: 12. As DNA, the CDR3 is TGTGCCAGCAGTTTGCTGGGCGGGGGGGCGAGGGGTGAGCAGTTCTTC. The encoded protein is CASSLLGGGARGEQFF.

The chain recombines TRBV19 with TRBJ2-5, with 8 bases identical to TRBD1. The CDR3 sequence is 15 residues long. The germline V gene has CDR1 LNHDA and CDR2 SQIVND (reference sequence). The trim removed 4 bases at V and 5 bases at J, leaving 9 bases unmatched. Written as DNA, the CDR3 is TGTGCCAGTAGTACCCGACAGGGGAAATATGAGACCCAGTACTTC. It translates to CASSTRQGKYETQYF.

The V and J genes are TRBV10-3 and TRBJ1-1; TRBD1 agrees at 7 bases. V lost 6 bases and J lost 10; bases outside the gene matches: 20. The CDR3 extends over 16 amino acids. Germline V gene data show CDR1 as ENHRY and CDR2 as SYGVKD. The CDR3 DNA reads TGTGCCATCAGAGAGAACGGAGGTCGACAGGGCAGGGGAGCTTTCTTT. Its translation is CAIRENGGRQGRGAFF.

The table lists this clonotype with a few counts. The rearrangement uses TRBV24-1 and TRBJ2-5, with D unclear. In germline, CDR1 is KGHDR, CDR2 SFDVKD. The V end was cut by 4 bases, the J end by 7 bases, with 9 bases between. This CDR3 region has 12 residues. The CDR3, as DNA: TGTGCCACCAGTGACCAAGCAACGACCCAGTACTTC. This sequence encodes CATSDQATTQYF.

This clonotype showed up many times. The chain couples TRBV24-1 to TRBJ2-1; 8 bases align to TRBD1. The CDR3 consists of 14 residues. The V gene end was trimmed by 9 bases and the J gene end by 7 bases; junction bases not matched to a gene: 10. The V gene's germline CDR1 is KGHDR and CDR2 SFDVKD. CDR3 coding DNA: TGTGCCACCTCCACGAGCCAGGGGGCAAATGAGCAGTTCTTC. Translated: CATSTSQGANEQFF.

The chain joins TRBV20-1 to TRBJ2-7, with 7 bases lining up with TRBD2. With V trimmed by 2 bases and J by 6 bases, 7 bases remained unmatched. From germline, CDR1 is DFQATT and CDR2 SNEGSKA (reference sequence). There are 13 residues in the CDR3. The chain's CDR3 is CSARPGGGGEQYF. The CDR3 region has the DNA TGCAGTGCTAGACCCGGTGGCGGGGGCGAGCAGTACTTC.

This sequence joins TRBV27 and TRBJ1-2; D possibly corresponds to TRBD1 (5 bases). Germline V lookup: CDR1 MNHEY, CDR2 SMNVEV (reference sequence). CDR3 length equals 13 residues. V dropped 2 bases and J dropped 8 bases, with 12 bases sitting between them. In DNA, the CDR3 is TGTGCCAGCAGTTTAGGGGGAGTGGCGGGCTACACCTTC. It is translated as CASSLGGVAGYTF.

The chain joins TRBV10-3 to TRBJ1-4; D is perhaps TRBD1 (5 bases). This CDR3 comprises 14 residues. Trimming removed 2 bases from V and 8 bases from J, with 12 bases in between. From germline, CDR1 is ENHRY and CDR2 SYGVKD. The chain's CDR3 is CAISEAQGYEKLFF. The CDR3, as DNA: TGTGCCATCAGTGAGGCTCAGGGATACGAAAAACTGTTTTTT.

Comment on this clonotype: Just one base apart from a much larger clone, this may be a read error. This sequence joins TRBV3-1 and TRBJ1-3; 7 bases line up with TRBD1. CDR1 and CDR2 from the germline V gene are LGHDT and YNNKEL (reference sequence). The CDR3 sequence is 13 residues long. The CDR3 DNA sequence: TGTGCCAGCAGCCAAGCAGGGGGGAACACCATGTATTTT. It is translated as CASSQAGGNTMYF.

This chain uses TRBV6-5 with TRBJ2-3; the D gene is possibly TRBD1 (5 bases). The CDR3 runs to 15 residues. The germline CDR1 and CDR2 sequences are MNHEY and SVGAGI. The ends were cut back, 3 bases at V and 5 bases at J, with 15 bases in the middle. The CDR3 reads CASSYRSGPGDTQYF. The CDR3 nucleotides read TGTGCCAGCAGTTATCGGTCAGGGCCGGGAGATACGCAGTATTTT.

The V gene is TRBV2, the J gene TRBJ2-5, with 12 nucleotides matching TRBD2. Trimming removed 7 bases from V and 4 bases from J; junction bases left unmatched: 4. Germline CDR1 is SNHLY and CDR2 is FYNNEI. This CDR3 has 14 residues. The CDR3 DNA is TGTGCCAGCACTACTAGCGGGGGGCGAGAGACCCAGTACTTC. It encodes CASTTSGGRETQYF. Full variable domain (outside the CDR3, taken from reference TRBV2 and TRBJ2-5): EPEVTQTPSHQVTQMGQEVILRCVPISNHLYFYWYRQILGQKVEFLVSFYNNEISEKSEIFDDQFSVERPDGSNFTLKIRSTKLEDSAMYFCASTTSGGRETQYFGPGTRLLVL.

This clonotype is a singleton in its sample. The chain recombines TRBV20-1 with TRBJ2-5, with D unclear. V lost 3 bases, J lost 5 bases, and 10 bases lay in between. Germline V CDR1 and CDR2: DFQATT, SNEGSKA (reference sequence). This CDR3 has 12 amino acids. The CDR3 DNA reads TGCAGTGCTAGGTATATGCCTGAGACCCAGTACTTC. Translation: CSARYMPETQYF.

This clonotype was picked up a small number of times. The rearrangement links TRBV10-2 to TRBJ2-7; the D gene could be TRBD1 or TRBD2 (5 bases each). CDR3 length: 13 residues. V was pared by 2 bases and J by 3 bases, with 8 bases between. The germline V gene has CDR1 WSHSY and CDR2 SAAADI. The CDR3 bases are TGCGCCAGCAGTGAGGGGACCGACTACGAGCAGTACTTC. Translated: CASSEGTDYEQYF.

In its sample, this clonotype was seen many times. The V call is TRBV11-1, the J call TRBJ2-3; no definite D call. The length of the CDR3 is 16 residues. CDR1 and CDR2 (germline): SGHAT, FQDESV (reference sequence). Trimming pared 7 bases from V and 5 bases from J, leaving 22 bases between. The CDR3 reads CASTPPVKGAVDTQYF. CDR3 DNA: TGTGCCAGCACCCCGCCCGTCAAGGGCGCAGTAGATACGCAGTATTTT.

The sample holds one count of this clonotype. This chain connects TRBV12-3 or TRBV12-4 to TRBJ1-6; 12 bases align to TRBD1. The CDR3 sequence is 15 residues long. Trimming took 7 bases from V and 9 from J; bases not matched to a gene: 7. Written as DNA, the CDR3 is TGTGCCAGCATCAAGGGACAGGGGGCGGCTTCACCCCTCCACTTT. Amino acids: CASIKGQGAASPLHF.

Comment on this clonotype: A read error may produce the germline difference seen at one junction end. The CDR3 DNA follows: TGTGCCAGCAGCTTCTTGCGGGAGGGCCGAGATGCGCAGTATTTT. It encodes CASSFLREGRDAQYF. The chain carries TRBV2 and TRBJ2-3; 9 bases map to TRBD2. The CDR3 is 15 residues long. CDR1 and CDR2 (germline): SNHLY, FYNNEI. The entire variable domain, with the rest obtained from reference TRBV2 and TRBJ2-3, is as follows: EPEVTQTPSHQVTQMGQEVILRCVPISNHLYFYWYRQILGQKVEFLVSFYNNEISEKSEIFDDQFSVERPDGSNFTLKIRSTKLEDSAMYFCASSFLREGRDAQYFGPGTRLTVL.

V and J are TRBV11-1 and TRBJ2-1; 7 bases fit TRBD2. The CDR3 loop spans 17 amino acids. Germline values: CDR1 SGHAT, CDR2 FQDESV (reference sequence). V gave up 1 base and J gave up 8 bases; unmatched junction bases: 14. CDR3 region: CASSLDPSGITGDEQFF. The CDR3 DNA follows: TGTGCCAGCAGCTTAGACCCGAGCGGGATCACCGGCGATGAGCAGTTCTTC.

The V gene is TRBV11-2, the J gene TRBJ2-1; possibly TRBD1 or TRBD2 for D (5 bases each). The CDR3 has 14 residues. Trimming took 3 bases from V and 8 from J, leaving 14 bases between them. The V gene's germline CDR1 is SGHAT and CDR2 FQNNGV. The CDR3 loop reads CASSFLRGAHEQFF. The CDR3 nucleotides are TGTGCCAGCAGCTTCTTACGAGGGGCACATGAGCAGTTCTTC.

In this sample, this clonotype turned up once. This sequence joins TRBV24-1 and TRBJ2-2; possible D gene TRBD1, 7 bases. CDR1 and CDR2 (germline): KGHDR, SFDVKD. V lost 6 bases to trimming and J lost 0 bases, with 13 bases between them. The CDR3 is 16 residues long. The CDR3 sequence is CATSKGGQPNTGELFF. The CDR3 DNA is TGTGCCACCAGTAAGGGGGGACAGCCGAACACCGGGGAGCTGTTTTTT.

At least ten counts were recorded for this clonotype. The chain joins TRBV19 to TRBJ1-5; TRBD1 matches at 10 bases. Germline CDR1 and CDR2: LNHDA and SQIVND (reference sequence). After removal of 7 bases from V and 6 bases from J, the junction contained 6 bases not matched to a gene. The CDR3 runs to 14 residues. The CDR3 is CASTQGTGVQPQHF. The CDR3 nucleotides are TGTGCCAGTACCCAGGGGACAGGGGTTCAGCCCCAGCATTTT.

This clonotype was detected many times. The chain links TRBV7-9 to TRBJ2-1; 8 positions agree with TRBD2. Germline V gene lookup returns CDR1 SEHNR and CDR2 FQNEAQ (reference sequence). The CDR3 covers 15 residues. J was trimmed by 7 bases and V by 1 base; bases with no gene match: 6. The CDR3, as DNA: TGTGCCAGCAGCTTAGTCCAGACGGGGGGGAATGAGCAGTTCTTC. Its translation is CASSLVQTGGNEQFF.

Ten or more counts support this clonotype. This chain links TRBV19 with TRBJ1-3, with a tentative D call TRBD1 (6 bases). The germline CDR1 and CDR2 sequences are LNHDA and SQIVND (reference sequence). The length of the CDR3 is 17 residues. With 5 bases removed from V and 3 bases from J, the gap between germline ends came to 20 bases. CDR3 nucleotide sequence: TGTGCCAGTAGTCTTCTGGGGGACACGCGCCATGGAAACACCATATATTTT. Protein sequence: CASSLLGDTRHGNTIYF.

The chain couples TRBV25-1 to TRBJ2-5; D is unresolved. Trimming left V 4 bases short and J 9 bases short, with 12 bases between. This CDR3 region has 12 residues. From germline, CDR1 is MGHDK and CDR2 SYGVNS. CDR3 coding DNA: TGTGCCAGCAGTGGGACCCCCTTAGCCCAGTACTTC. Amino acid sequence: CASSGTPLAQYF.

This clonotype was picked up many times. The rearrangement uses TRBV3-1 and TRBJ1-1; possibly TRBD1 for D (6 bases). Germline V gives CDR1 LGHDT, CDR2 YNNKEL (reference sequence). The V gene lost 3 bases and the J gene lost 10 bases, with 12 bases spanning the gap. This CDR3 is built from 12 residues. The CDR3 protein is CASSHWTEVAFF. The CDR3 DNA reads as TGTGCCAGCAGCCATTGGACAGAAGTAGCTTTCTTT.

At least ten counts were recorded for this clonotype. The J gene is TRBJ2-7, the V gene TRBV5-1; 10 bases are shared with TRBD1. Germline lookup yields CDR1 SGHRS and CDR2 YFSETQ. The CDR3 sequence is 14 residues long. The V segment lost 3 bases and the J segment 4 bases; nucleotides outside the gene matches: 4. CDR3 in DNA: TGCGCCAGCAGCTCGGGGACAGGGGTATACGAGCAGTACTTC. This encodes CASSSGTGVYEQYF.

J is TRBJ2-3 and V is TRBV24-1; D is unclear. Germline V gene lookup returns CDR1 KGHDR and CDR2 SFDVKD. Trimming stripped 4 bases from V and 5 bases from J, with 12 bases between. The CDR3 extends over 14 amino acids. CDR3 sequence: CATSEAQGIDTQYF. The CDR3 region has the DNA TGTGCCACCAGTGAGGCCCAAGGCATAGATACGCAGTATTTT.

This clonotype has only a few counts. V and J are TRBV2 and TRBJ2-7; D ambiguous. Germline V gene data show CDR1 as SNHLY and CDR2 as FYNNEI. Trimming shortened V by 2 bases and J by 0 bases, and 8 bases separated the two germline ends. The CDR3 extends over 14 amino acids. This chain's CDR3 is CASSEPSSSYEQYF. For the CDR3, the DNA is TGTGCCAGCAGTGAACCCAGCTCCTCCTACGAGCAGTACTTC.

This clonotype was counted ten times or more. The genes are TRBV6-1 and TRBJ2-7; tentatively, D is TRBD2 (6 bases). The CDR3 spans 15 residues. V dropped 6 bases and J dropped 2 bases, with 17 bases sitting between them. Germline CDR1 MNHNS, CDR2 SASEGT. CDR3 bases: TGTGCCAGCAGCCCCCCCGGGGGTTCCGCCTACGAGCAGTACTTC. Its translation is CASSPPGGSAYEQYF.

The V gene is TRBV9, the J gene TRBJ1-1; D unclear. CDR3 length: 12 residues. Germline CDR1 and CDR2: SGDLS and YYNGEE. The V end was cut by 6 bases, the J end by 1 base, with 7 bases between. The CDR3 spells CASKGGNTEAFF. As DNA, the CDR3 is TGTGCCAGCAAGGGAGGGAACACTGAAGCTTTCTTT.